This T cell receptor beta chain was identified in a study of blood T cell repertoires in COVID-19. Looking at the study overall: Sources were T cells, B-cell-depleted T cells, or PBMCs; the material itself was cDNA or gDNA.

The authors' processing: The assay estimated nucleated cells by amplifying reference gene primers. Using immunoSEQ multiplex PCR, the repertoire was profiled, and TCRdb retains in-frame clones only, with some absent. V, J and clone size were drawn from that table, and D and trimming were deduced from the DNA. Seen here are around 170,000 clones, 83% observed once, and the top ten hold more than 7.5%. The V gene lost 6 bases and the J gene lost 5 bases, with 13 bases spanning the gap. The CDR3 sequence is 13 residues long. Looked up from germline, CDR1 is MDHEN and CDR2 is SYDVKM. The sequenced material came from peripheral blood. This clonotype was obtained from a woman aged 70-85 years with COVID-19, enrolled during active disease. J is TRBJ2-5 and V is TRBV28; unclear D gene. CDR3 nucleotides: TGTGCCAGCAGCCTAGTAGCTCCGGAGACCCAGTACTTC. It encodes CASSLVAPETQYF.